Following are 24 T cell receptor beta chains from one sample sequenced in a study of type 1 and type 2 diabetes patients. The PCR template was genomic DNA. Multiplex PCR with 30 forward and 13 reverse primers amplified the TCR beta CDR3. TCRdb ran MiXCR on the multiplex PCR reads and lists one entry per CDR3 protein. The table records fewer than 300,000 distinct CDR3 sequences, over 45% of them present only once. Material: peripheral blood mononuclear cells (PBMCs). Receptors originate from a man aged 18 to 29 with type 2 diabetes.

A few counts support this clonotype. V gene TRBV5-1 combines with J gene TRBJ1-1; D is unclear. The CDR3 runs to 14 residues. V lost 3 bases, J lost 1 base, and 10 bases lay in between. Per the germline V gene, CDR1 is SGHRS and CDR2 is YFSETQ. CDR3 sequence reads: CASSSTVGNTEAFF. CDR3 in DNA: TGCGCCAGCAGCTCGACGGTGGGGAACACTGAAGCTTTCTTT.

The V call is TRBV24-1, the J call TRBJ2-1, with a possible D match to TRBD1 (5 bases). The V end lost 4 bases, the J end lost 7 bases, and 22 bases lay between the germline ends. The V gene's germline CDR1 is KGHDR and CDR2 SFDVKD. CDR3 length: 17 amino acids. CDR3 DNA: TGTGCCACCAGTGAGTCCCAGGGAATCGGAATGAAGAATGAGCAGTTCTTC. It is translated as CATSESQGIGMKNEQFF.

CDR3 loop: CASSESTRRPSELFF. CDR3 DNA: TGCGCCAGCAGTGAGTCGACGCGCCGGCCCTCGGAACTGTTTTTT. V is TRBV10-1 and J is TRBJ1-4, with D unclear. The CDR3 is made up of 15 amino acids. CDR1 WNHNN and CDR2 SYGVQD come from the germline V gene (reference sequence). V lost 0 bases to trimming and J lost 12 bases, with 17 bases between them.

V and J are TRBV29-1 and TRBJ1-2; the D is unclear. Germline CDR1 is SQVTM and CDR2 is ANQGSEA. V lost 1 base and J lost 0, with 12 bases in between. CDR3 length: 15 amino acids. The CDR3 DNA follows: TGCAGCGTTGAAGGCTCACTCCAAGCTAACTATGGCTACACCTTC. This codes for CSVEGSLQANYGYTF.

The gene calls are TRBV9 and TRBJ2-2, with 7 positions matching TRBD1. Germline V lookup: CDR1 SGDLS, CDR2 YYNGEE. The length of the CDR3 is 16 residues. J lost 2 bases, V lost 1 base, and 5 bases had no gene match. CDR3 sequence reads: CASSVRGTVNTGELFF. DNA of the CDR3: TGTGCCAGCAGCGTAAGAGGGACAGTTAACACCGGGGAGCTGTTTTTT.

DNA for the CDR3: TGTGCCAGCAGCCTTCTACTTTCTGGGGGGAACACTGAAGCTTTCTTT. Translating gives CASSLLLSGGNTEAFF. The V and J genes are TRBV7-2 and TRBJ1-1; TRBD1 might be the D (5 bases). CDR3 size: 16 residues. Germline V gene data show CDR1 as SGHTA and CDR2 as FQGNSA. Between the trimmed V and J ends, which lost 5 bases and 1 base, there was a span of 17 bases.

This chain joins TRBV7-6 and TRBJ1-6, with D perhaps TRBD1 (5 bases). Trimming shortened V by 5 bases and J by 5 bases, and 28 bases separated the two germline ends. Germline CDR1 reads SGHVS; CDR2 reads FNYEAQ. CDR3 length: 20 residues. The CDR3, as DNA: TGTGCCAGCAGCACCTCCGGCGGGAGTGGGGCCGGGAGGAATAATTCACCCCTCCACTTT. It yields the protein CASSTSGGSGAGRNNSPLHF.

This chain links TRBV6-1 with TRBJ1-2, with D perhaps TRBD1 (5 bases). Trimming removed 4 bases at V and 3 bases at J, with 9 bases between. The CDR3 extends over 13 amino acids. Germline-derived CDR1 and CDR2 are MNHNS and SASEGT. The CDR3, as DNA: TGTGCCAGCAGTGCGACAGAGTACTATGGCTACACCTTC. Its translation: CASSATEYYGYTF.

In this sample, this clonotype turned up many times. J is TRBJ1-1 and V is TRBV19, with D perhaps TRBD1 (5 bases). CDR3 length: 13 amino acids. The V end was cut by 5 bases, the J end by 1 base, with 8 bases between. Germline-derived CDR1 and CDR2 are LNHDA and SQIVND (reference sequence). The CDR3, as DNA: TGTGCCAGTAGTTCAACAGGGAACACTGAAGCTTTCTTT. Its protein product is CASSSTGNTEAFF.

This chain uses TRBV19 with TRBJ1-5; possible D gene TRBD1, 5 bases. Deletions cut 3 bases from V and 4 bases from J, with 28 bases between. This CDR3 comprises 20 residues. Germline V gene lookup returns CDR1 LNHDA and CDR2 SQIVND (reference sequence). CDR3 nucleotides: TGTGCCAGTAGTATTATATCGGCCGGTAGGGGCCGGGGTAGGAATCAGCCCCAGCATTTT. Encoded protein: CASSIISAGRGRGRNQPQHF.

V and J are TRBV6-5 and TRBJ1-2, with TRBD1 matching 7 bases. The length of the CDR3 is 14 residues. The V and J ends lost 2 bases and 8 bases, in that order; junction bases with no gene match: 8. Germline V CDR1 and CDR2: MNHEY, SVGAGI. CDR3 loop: CASSYHRTGGGYTF. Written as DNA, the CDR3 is TGTGCCAGCAGTTACCATCGGACAGGCGGAGGCTACACCTTC.

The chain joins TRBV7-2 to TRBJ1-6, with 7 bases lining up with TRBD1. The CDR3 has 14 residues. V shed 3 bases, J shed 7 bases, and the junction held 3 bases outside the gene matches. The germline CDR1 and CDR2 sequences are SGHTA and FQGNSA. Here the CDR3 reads CASSFTGENSPLHF. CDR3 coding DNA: TGTGCCAGCAGCTTCACAGGGGAGAATTCACCCCTCCACTTT.

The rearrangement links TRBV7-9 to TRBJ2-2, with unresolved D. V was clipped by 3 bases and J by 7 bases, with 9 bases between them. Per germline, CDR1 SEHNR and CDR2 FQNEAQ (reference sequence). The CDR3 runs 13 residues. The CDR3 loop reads CASSLSRVGELFF. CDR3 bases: TGTGCCAGCAGCTTGTCGCGCGTCGGGGAGCTGTTTTTT.

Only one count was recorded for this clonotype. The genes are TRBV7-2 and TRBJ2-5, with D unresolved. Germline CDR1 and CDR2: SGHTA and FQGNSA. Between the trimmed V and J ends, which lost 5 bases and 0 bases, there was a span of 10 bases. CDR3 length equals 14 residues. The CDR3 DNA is TGTGCCAGCAGCCCCCCGGGCTACCAAGAGACCCAGTACTTC. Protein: CASSPPGYQETQYF. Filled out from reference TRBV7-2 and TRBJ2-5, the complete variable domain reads GAGVSQSPSNKVTEKGKDVELRCDPISGHTALYWYRQSLGQGLEFLIYFQGNSAPDKSGLPSDRFSAERTGGSVSTLTIQRTQQEDSAVYLCASSPPGYQETQYFGPGTRLLVL.

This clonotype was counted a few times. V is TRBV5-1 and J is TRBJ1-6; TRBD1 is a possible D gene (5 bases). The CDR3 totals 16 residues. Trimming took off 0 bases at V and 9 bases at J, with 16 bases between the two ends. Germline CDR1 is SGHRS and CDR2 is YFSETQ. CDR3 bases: TGCGCCAGCAGCTTGGCGAGACCGGGGGGTGGTTCACCCCTCCACTTT. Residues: CASSLARPGGGSPLHF. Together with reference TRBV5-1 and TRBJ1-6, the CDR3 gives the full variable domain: KAGVTQTPRYLIKTRGQQVTLSCSPISGHRSVSWYQQTPGQGLQFLFEYFSETQRNKGNFPGRFSGRQFSNSRSEMNVSTLELGDSALYLCASSLARPGGGSPLHFGNGTRLTVT.

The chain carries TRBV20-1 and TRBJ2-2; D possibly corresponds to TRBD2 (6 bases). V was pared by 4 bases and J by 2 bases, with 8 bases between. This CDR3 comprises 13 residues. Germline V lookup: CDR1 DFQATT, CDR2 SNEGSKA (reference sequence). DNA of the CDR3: TGCAGTGCTAAGGGACTTAACACCGGGGAGCTGTTTTTT. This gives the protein CSAKGLNTGELFF.

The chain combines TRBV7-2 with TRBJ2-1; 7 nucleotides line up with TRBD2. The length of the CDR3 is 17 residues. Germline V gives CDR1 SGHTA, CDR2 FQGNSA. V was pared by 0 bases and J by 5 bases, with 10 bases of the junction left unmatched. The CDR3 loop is CASSLARGAGDHNEQFF. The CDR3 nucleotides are TGTGCCAGCAGCTTAGCGCGAGGCGCGGGAGACCACAATGAGCAGTTCTTC.

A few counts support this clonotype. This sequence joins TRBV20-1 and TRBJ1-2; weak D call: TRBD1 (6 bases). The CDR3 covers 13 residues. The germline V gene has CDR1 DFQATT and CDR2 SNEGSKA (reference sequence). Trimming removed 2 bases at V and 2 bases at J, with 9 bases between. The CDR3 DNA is TGCAGTGCTAGAAACAGGGACAACTATGGCTACACCTTC. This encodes CSARNRDNYGYTF.

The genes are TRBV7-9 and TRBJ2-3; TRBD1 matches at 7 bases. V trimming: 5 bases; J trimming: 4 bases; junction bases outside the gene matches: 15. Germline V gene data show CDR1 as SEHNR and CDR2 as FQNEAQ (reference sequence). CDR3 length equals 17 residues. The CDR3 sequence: CASSRDNEGQKSDTQYF. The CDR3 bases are TGTGCCAGCAGCCGCGACAACGAGGGACAGAAGTCAGATACGCAGTATTTT.

The CDR3 coding sequence is TGTGCCAGCAGTTATCCCGCGGGTGAGCAGTTCTTC. This sequence encodes CASSYPAGEQFF. The chain couples TRBV6-6 to TRBJ2-5; a weak D match, TRBD2 (5 bases). The J call could be wrong; TRBJ2-1 is a better fit for the DNA end. The CDR3 spans 12 residues. CDR1 is MNHNY and CDR2 is SVGAGI in the germline V gene (reference sequence).

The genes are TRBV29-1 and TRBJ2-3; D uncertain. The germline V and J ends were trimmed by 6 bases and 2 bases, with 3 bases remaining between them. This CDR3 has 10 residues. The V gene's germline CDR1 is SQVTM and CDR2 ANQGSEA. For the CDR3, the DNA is TGCAGCGTAGTCACAGATACGCAGTATTTT. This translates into CSVVTDTQYF.

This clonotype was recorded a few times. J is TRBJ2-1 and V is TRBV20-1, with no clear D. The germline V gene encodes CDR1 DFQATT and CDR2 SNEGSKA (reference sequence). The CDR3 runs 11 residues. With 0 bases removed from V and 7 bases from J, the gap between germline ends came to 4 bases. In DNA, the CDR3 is TGCAGTGCTAGAGATGGGAATGAGCAGTTCTTC. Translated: CSARDGNEQFF.

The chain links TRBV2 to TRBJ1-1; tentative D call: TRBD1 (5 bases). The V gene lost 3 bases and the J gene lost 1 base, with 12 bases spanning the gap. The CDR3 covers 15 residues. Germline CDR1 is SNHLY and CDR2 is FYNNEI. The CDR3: CASSDPGTANTEAFF. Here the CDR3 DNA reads TGTGCCAGCAGTGATCCCGGGACCGCGAACACTGAAGCTTTCTTT.

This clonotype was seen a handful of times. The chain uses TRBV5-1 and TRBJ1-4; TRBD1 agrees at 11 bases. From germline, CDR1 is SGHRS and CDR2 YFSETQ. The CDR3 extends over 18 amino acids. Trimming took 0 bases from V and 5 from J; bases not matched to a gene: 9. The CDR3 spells CASSLGVRTGGLNEKLFF. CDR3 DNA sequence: TGCGCCAGCAGCTTGGGGGTCAGGACAGGGGGCCTGAATGAAAAACTGTTTTTT. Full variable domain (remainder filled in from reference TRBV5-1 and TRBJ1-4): KAGVTQTPRYLIKTRGQQVTLSCSPISGHRSVSWYQQTPGQGLQFLFEYFSETQRNKGNFPGRFSGRQFSNSRSEMNVSTLELGDSALYLCASSLGVRTGGLNEKLFFGSGTQLSVL.